These T cell receptor beta chains were read from a single sample in a study of T cell responses to AZD1222 COVID-19 vaccine. Sequenced by immunoSEQ multiplex PCR; TCRdb stores in-frame clones only, minus some. The data contain some 150,000 clones, roughly 88% of them singletons. Sequenced material: peripheral blood, taken 28 days after the second dose of the MenACWY control vaccine. The receptors here all came from an adult who received the MenACWY meningococcal vaccine as a control. Both conserved end residues are part of each CDR3. Fields, in order: V gene, J gene, D gene, clone size, CDR3 protein, CDR3 DNA. D genes are given only for firm matches. Clone size is shown for a subset of rows, as once, few, many or a class of expanded clone.

V gene: TRBV13
J gene: TRBJ1-3
D gene: TRBD1
clone size: NA
CDR3 protein: CASTRQGAIGNTIYF
CDR3 DNA: TGTGCCAGCACCCGACAGGGGGCGATCGGAAACACCATATATTTT

V gene: TRBV19
J gene: TRBJ1-1
D gene: NA
clone size: few
CDR3 protein: CASSIHSGMSTEAFF
CDR3 DNA: TGTGCCAGTAGTATTCACTCTGGGATGAGCACTGAAGCTTTCTTT

V gene: TRBV24-1
J gene: TRBJ2-2
D gene: TRBD1
clone size: NA
CDR3 protein: CATQIRGSNTGELFF
CDR3 DNA: TGTGCCACCCAGATCAGGGGGTCCAACACCGGGGAGCTGTTTTTT

V gene: TRBV14
J gene: TRBJ2-3
D gene: TRBD1
clone size: NA
CDR3 protein: CASSTGQGMADTQYF
CDR3 DNA: TGTGCCAGCAGCACCGGACAGGGTATGGCAGATACGCAGTATTTT

V gene: TRBV12-5
J gene: TRBJ1-2
D gene: NA
clone size: few
CDR3 protein: CASGLGQSGYTF
CDR3 DNA: TGTGCTAGTGGTTTGGGACAGAGCGGCTACACCTTC

V gene: TRBV5-5
J gene: TRBJ2-1
D gene: NA
clone size: NA
CDR3 protein: CASSWGFDNEQFF
CDR3 DNA: TGTGCCAGCAGCTGGGGATTTGACAATGAGCAGTTCTTC

V gene: TRBV6-5
J gene: TRBJ1-1
D gene: NA
clone size: NA
CDR3 protein: CASSLIAVNTEAFF
CDR3 DNA: TGTGCCAGCAGCCTCATTGCGGTGAACACTGAAGCTTTCTTT

V gene: TRBV7-2
J gene: TRBJ2-4
D gene: NA
clone size: NA
CDR3 protein: CASSFDIQAKNIQYF
CDR3 DNA: TGTGCCAGCAGCTTTGACATACAGGCCAAAAACATTCAGTACTTC

V gene: TRBV18
J gene: TRBJ1-5
D gene: TRBD1
clone size: NA
CDR3 protein: CASSQTGGDQPQHF
CDR3 DNA: TGTGCCAGCTCTCAAACAGGGGGGGATCAGCCCCAGCATTTT

V gene: TRBV7-2
J gene: TRBJ2-7
D gene: NA
clone size: NA
CDR3 protein: CASSSEYGQQYF
CDR3 DNA: TGTGCCAGCAGCTCCGAATACGGACAGCAGTACTTC

V gene: TRBV7-2
J gene: TRBJ1-1
D gene: NA
clone size: NA
CDR3 protein: CASSLDRQNTEAFF
CDR3 DNA: TGTGCCAGCAGCCTTGACAGGCAGAACACTGAAGCTTTCTTT